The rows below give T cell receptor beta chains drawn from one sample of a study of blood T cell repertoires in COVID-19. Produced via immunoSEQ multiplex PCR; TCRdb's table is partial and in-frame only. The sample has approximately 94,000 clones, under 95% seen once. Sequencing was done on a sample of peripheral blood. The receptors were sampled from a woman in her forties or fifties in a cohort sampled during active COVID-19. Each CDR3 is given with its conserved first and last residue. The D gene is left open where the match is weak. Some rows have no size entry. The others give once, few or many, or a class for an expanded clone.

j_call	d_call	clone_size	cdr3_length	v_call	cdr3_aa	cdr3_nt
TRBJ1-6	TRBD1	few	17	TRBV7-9	CASRPLGDRGLSSPLHF	TGTGCCAGCAGACCGCTGGGGGACAGGGGCTTAAGTTCACCCCTCCACTTT
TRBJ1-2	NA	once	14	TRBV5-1	CASSSPGGIYGYTF	TGCGCCAGCAGCTCGCCGGGGGGGATCTATGGCTACACCTTC
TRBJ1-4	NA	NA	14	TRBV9	CASSVEQATEKLFF	TGTGCCAGCAGCGTAGAGCAGGCTACTGAAAAACTGTTTTTT
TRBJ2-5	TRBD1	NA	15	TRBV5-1	CASSGDSYPGETQYF	TGCGCCAGCAGCGGGGACAGCTACCCAGGGGAGACCCAGTACTTC
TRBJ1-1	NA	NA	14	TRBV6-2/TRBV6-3	CASSRKRSNTEAFF	TGTGCCAGCAGTCGGAAGCGGTCGAACACTGAAGCTTTCTTT
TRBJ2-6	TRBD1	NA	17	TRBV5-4	CASSLVAGGNGANVLTF	TGTGCCAGCAGCTTGGTTGCAGGGGGCAATGGGGCCAACGTCCTGACTTTC
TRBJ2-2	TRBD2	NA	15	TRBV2	CASRGRGSNTGELFF	TGTGCCAGCAGAGGGAGGGGCTCGAACACCGGGGAGCTGTTTTTT
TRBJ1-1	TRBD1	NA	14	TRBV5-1	CASSIGQGETEAFF	TGCGCCAGCAGCATAGGACAGGGGGAAACTGAAGCTTTCTTT
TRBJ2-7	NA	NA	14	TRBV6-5	CASSYSDSFYEQYF	TGTGCCAGCAGTTACTCGGACAGTTTCTACGAGCAGTACTTC
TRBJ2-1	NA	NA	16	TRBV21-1	CASLWTSGGGESEQFF	TGTGCCAGCCTTTGGACTAGCGGGGGTGGGGAGAGTGAGCAGTTCTTC
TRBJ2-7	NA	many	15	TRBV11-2	CASSFTPWGRGGQYF	TGTGCCAGCAGCTTCACCCCCTGGGGCAGAGGCGGGCAGTACTTC
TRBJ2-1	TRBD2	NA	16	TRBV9	CASSPLARGGWNEQFF	TGTGCCAGCAGCCCATTAGCGCGGGGGGGTTGGAATGAGCAGTTCTTC
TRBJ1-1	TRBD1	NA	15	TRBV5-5	CASSLAGTENTEAFF	TGTGCCAGCAGCTTGGCCGGGACAGAGAACACTGAAGCTTTCTTT
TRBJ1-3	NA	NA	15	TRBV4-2	CASSQVENSGNTIYF	TGTGCCAGCAGCCAAGTGGAGAACTCTGGAAACACCATATATTTT
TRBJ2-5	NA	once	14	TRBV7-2	CASSPTSSQETQYF	TGTGCCAGCAGCCCTACTAGTAGCCAAGAGACCCAGTACTTC
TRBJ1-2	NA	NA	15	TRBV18	CASSPADNQGHGYTF	TGTGCCAGCTCACCCGCGGACAACCAGGGCCATGGCTACACCTTC
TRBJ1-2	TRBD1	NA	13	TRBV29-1	CSVVWGQGGGYTF	TGCAGCGTTGTGTGGGGACAGGGAGGGGGCTACACCTTC
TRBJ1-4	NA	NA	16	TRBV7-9	CASSLRVGGVGEKLFF	TGTGCCAGCAGCTTAAGGGTCGGGGGAGTTGGTGAAAAACTGTTTTTT
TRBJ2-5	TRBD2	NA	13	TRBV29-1	CSARGLAGETQYF	TGCAGCGCCAGGGGACTAGCGGGGGAGACCCAGTACTTC
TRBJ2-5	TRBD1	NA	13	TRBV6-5	CASRVRGLETQYF	TGTGCCAGCAGGGTCAGGGGGCTCGAGACCCAGTACTTC
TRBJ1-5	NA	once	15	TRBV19	CASSMVRNSNQPQHF	TGTGCCAGTAGTATGGTCAGAAATAGCAATCAGCCCCAGCATTTT
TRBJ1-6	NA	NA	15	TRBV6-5	CASSLGSTFGSPLHF	TGTGCCAGCAGCCTAGGATCTACCTTTGGTTCACCCCTCCACTTT
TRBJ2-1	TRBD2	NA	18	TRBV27	CASSLSGTSGAIYNEQFF	TGTGCCAGCAGTTTATCGGGGACTAGCGGGGCCATTTACAATGAGCAGTTCTTC
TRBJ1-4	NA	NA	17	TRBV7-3	CASSLFGTQERGEKLFF	TGTGCCAGCAGCTTATTTGGGACACAAGAAAGGGGTGAAAAACTGTTTTTT
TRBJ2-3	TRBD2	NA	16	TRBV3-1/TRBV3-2	CASSPTSGSRTDTQYF	TGTGCCAGCAGCCCGACTAGCGGGAGTCGGACAGATACGCAGTATTTT
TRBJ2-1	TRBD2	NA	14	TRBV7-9	CASSSGAGVNEQFF	TGTGCCAGCAGCAGCGGGGCGGGGGTCAATGAGCAGTTCTTC
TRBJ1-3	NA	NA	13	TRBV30	CAWSVYSGNTIYF	TGTGCCTGGAGTGTATACTCTGGAAACACCATATATTTT
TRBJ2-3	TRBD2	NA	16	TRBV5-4	CASSPGLAGDADTQYF	TGTGCCAGCAGCCCCGGACTAGCGGGGGACGCAGATACGCAGTATTTT
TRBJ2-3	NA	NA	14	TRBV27	CASSLSSLGDTQYF	TGTGCCAGCAGTTTGAGCTCCCTCGGAGATACGCAGTATTTT
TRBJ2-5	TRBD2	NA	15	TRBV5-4	CASSLGLAGEETQYF	TGTGCCAGCAGCTTGGGACTAGCGGGAGAAGAGACCCAGTACTTC
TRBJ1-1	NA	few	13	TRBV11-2	CASSSETDGRAFF	TGTGCCAGCAGCTCCGAAACGGACGGGAGGGCTTTCTTT
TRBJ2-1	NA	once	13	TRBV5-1	CASRVGRDNEQFF	TGCGCCAGCAGAGTTGGTCGGGACAATGAGCAGTTCTTC
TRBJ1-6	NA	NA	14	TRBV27	CASSLGAANSPLHF	TGTGCCAGCAGTTTAGGGGCCGCTAATTCACCCCTCCACTTT
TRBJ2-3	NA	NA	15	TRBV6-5	CASSYSRQGADTQYF	TGTGCCAGCAGTTACTCGAGGCAGGGCGCAGATACGCAGTATTTT
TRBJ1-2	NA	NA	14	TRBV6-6	CASRNELSSYGYTF	TGTGCCAGCAGGAACGAACTGAGTAGCTATGGCTACACCTTC
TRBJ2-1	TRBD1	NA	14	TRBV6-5	CASRPGQGTNEQFF	TGTGCCAGCAGGCCGGGACAGGGAACCAATGAGCAGTTCTTC
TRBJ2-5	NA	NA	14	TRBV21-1	CASSNRVSGETQYF	TGTGCCAGCAGCAACAGGGTATCAGGAGAGACCCAGTACTTC